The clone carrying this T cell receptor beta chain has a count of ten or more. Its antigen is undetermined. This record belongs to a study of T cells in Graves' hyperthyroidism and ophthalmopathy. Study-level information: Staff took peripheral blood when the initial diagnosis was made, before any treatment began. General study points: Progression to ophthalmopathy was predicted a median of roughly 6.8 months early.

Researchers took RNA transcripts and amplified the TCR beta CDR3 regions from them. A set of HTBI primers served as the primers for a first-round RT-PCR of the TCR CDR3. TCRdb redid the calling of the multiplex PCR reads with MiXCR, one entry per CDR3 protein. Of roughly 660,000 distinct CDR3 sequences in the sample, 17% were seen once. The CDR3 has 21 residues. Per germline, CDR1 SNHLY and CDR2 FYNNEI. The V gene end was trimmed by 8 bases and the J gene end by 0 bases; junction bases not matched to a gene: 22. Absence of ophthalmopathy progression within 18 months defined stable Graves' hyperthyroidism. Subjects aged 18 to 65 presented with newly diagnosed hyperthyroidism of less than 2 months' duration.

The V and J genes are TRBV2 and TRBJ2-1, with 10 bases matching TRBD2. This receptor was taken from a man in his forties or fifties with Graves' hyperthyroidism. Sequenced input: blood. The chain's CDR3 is CASSRTTSGNEKTSSYNEQFF. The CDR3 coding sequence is TGTGCCAGCTCAAGAACTACTAGCGGGAATGAAAAAACGAGCTCCTACAATGAGCAGTTCTTC.